The rows below give T cell receptor beta chains drawn from one sample of a study of radiation and T cells in renal cell carcinoma. Repertoires were generated with immunoSEQ multiplex PCR, while TCRdb's copy carries only in-frame clones and drops some. The profile covers 87,000 or so clones, with approximately 86% appearing a single time and about 7.9% taken by the ten largest. This specimen consisted of blood, obtained from a patient whose treatment included radiotherapy and nephrectomy. The receptors stem from a man in his forties or fifties with renal cell carcinoma. Each CDR3 is given without its conserved first and last residue.

V: TRBV21-1; J: TRBJ2-7; CDR3: ASSKVGSSYEQY
V: TRBV6-1; J: TRBJ2-5; CDR3: ASSDGRVARETQY
V: TRBV12-5; J: TRBJ2-1; CDR3: ASPPGDRGLNEQF
V: TRBV5-1; J: TRBJ2-7; CDR3: ASSLLGSEQY
V: TRBV5-1; J: TRBJ2-5; CDR3: ASSLEGPQETQY
V: TRBV7-2; J: TRBJ1-2; CDR3: ASSLPQGIYGYT
V: TRBV9; J: TRBJ1-3; CDR3: ASSVAMTDTIY
V: TRBV9; J: TRBJ2-5; CDR3: ASSVGLPGRTQETQY
V: TRBV10-1; J: TRBJ1-4; CDR3: ASSEGTGDEKLF
V: TRBV30; J: TRBJ2-5; CDR3: AWNLGAGTQY
V: TRBV29-1; J: TRBJ1-1; CDR3: SAGVRDSEAF
V: TRBV7-2; J: TRBJ2-2; CDR3: ASSLGGANTGELF
V: TRBV6-5; J: TRBJ1-6; CDR3: ASSYTGTGIDSPLH
V: TRBV19; J: TRBJ1-1; CDR3: ASADRGRIEAF
V: TRBV18; J: TRBJ1-2; CDR3: ASSPGGSNYGYT
V: TRBV15; J: TRBJ2-3; CDR3: ATSRVVSDTQY
V: TRBV27; J: TRBJ2-7; CDR3: ASSLSSGGLPNEQY
V: TRBV4-3; J: TRBJ2-7; CDR3: ASSQDGLAGAFSYEQY
V: TRBV14; J: TRBJ1-2; CDR3: ASSQDEGAQNYGYT
V: TRBV19; J: TRBJ1-5; CDR3: ATSVGTIRH
V: TRBV10-3; J: TRBJ1-5; CDR3: AISGTGGIGNQPQH
V: TRBV25-1; J: TRBJ1-6; CDR3: ASSPSTNSPLH
V: TRBV30; J: TRBJ2-5; CDR3: AYRRLAGGGVSGETQY
V: TRBV9; J: TRBJ1-1; CDR3: ASSVELNTEAF
V: TRBV6-1; J: TRBJ1-6; CDR3: ASSLNAPGRTLH
V: TRBV2; J: TRBJ2-6; CDR3: ASSVRIGANVLT
V: TRBV4-1; J: TRBJ1-4; CDR3: ASSQAQGPDNEKLF
V: TRBV9; J: TRBJ1-6; CDR3: ASSPTQGKSYNSPLH
V: TRBV11-2; J: TRBJ2-4; CDR3: ASSYISDRGGNIQY
V: TRBV4-2; J: TRBJ1-2; CDR3: ASSQGRGGHYGYT
V: TRBV30; J: TRBJ2-1; CDR3: AWTKGVPRLAPRGSYNEQF
V: TRBV6-1; J: TRBJ2-1; CDR3: ASRTGGSYNEQF
V: TRBV6-1; J: TRBJ2-5; CDR3: ASRVTSLETQY
V: TRBV5-1; J: TRBJ1-2; CDR3: ASSLDKPNYGYT